This TCR beta chain was obtained from a study of CD8 T cells in Susac syndrome. Notes on the study in general: TCR sequencing and HLA analysis covered a relatively small number of individuals.

An input of about 0.45 to 1 ug of RNA was subjected to reverse transcription using random hexamers. immunoSEQ multiplex PCR amplified TCR beta CDR3 across 54 Vbeta, 13 Jbeta. One entry per CDR3 protein, called by TCRdb with MiXCR from the immunoSEQ multiplex PCR reads. The sample carries some 200,000 distinct CDR3 sequences, approximately 94% recorded once. To note about this clonotype: Antigen unknown.

Sequencing of TCR beta was performed on blood CD8+ T cells and on blood CD4+ T cells. Trimming left V 1 base short and J 4 bases short, with 4 bases between. The CDR3 is 12 amino acids. Source material: CD4+ T cells from PBMCs. This receptor was identified in a human donor in good health. The V and J genes are TRBV12-3 or TRBV12-4 and TRBJ1-2, with D uncertain. CDR3 loop: CASSLDGYGYTF. The CDR3 DNA sequence: TGTGCCAGCAGTTTAGACGGCTATGGCTACACCTTC.